What follows are 14 T cell receptor beta chains derived from one specimen sequenced in a study of blood T cell repertoires in COVID-19. Assay used: immunoSEQ multiplex PCR; TCRdb lists only in-frame clones, some missing. The sample has approximately 190,000 clones; around 82% are singletons. The sequencing input was PBMCs or T cells enriched from blood (not recorded which). All receptors come from a middle-aged man who had recovered from COVID-19.

The genes are TRBV7-2 and TRBJ2-3; 8 nucleotides align to TRBD2. The CDR3 runs to 15 residues. CDR1 and CDR2 (germline): SGHTA, FQGNSA. The J segment lost 4 bases and the V segment lost 3 bases, leaving 6 bases of the junction unmatched. The CDR3 sequence is CASSFGLAGPDTQYF. The CDR3 DNA is TGTGCCAGCAGCTTCGGGCTAGCGGGCCCAGATACGCAGTATTTT.

In its sample, this clone was seen once. This chain connects TRBV6-5 to TRBJ1-2; 7 bases fit TRBD1. Germline V lookup: CDR1 MNHEY, CDR2 SVGAGI. The CDR3 extends over 15 amino acids. J was trimmed by 8 bases and V by 0 bases; bases with no gene match: 9. CDR3 DNA sequence: TGTGCCAGCAGTTACTCCGGGGACAGACTAAAGGGCTACACCTTC. It codes for CASSYSGDRLKGYTF.

This clone was found once. The rearrangement uses TRBV19 and TRBJ1-5; D remains unclear. Trimming cost V 0 bases and J 8 bases, with 8 bases left between them. The germline V gene encodes CDR1 LNHDA and CDR2 SQIVND (reference sequence). CDR3 length: 13 residues. The CDR3 DNA follows: TGTGCCAGTAGTATAGACAGGCAAAAGCCCCAGCATTTT. Amino acid sequence: CASSIDRQKPQHF.

This clone was seen a handful of times. The CDR3 nucleotides read TGTGCCAGCAGCCTGGGACAGGAGATATACAATGAGCAGTTCTTC. Translated, it gives CASSLGQEIYNEQFF. This chain uses TRBV3-1 (or the pseudogene TRBV3-2) with TRBJ2-1; 8 bases map to TRBD1. Losses at the gene ends were 4 bases for V and 4 bases for J; bases not matched to a gene: 6. Germline lookup yields CDR1 LGHDT and CDR2 YNNKEL (reference sequence). The CDR3 covers 15 residues.

The chain recombines TRBV7-6 with TRBJ2-5; the D is unclear. V was clipped by 4 bases and J by 4 bases, with 7 bases between them. The CDR3 has 12 residues. The V gene's germline CDR1 is SGHVS and CDR2 FNYEAQ. The CDR3 DNA sequence: TGTGCCAGCAGCTCCCCCCTAGAGACCCAGTACTTC. Translating it yields CASSSPLETQYF.

The CDR3 loop is CASSYNRGEYGYTF. The CDR3 DNA follows: TGTGCCAGCAGTTACAACAGGGGGGAATATGGCTACACCTTC. The rearrangement joins TRBV6-5 to TRBJ1-2, with TRBD1 matching over 8 bases. There are 14 residues in the CDR3. J lost 5 bases, V lost 2 bases, and 4 bases had no gene match. Per germline, CDR1 MNHEY and CDR2 SVGAGI.

V is TRBV30 and J is TRBJ1-4, with 8 bases identical to TRBD1. The germline V gene encodes CDR1 GTSNPN and CDR2 SVGIG (reference sequence). With V trimmed by 3 bases and J by 2 bases, 5 bases remained unmatched. The CDR3 is made up of 15 amino acids. The chain's CDR3 is CAWRRTGTTNEKLFF. CDR3 DNA sequence: TGTGCCTGGAGAAGGACAGGGACGACTAATGAAAAACTGTTTTTT.

V gene TRBV6-5 combines with J gene TRBJ2-7, with a tentative D call TRBD2 (6 bases). Per the germline V gene, CDR1 is MNHEY and CDR2 is SVGAGI. The V gene lost 6 bases and the J gene lost 3 bases, with 15 bases spanning the gap. The CDR3 contains 14 residues. The chain's CDR3 is CASSMDYSYYEQYF. CDR3 in DNA: TGTGCCAGCAGCATGGACTACAGCTACTACGAGCAGTACTTC.

The chain joins TRBV10-3 to TRBJ2-7; 9 bases map to TRBD2. In germline, CDR1 is ENHRY, CDR2 SYGVKD. The length of the CDR3 is 14 residues. The V and J ends lost 3 bases and 4 bases, in that order; junction bases with no gene match: 4. The DNA for the CDR3 is TGTGCCATCAGTGAAGTAGCGGGGGCATACGAGCAGTACTTC. Its protein is CAISEVAGAYEQYF.

The rearrangement uses TRBV6-5 and TRBJ1-2, with D unclear. The length of the CDR3 is 16 residues. Trimming pared 2 bases from V and 8 bases from J, leaving 21 bases between. Germline CDR1 reads MNHEY; CDR2 reads SVGAGI. DNA for the CDR3: TGTGCCAGCAGTTACCCCCTCAGCGCGGGGTGGCGGGGCTACACCTTC. This encodes CASSYPLSAGWRGYTF.

The genes are TRBV19 and TRBJ2-2, with 11 bases that match TRBD2. CDR1 is LNHDA, CDR2 SQIVND, per germline (reference sequence). The ends lost 8 bases at V and 6 bases at J; junction bases unmatched: 11. The CDR3 contains 16 residues. CDR3 protein: CASSTGLAGFSGELFF. CDR3 sequence (DNA): TGTGCCAGTTCGACCGGACTAGCGGGTTTTTCCGGGGAGCTGTTTTTT. The whole variable domain, remainder taken from reference TRBV19 and TRBJ2-2, is DGGITQSPKYLFRKEGQNVTLSCEQNLNHDAMYWYRQDPGQGLRLIYYSQIVNDFQKGDIAEGYSVSREKKESFPLTVTSAQKNPTAFYLCASSTGLAGFSGELFFGEGSRLTVL.

The chain combines TRBV25-1 with TRBJ1-3; D gene uncertain. This CDR3 has 14 residues. Looked up from germline, CDR1 is MGHDK and CDR2 is SYGVNS. V gave up 7 bases and J gave up 5 bases, with 15 bases separating them. The CDR3 loop is CASTEDKFRNTIYF. CDR3 coding DNA: TGTGCCAGCACCGAAGACAAGTTTAGAAACACCATATATTTT.

This rearrangement joins TRBV5-6 to TRBJ1-2, with 7 bases lining up with TRBD1. The CDR3 contains 14 residues. Germline assignment: CDR1 SGHDT and CDR2 YYEEEE. The V segment lost 4 bases and the J segment 7 bases; nucleotides outside the gene matches: 10. The CDR3 DNA is TGTGCCAGCAGCAATTGGCACCAGGGGGGTGGCTACACCTTC. Protein product: CASSNWHQGGGYTF.

This rearrangement joins TRBV12-3 or TRBV12-4 to TRBJ1-1; the D is unclear. The V end lost 4 bases, the J end lost 1 base, and 7 bases lay between the germline ends. The CDR3 runs to 13 residues. DNA for the CDR3: TGTGCCAGCAGTTCAACAGAGAACACTGAAGCTTTCTTT. Its protein is CASSSTENTEAFF.